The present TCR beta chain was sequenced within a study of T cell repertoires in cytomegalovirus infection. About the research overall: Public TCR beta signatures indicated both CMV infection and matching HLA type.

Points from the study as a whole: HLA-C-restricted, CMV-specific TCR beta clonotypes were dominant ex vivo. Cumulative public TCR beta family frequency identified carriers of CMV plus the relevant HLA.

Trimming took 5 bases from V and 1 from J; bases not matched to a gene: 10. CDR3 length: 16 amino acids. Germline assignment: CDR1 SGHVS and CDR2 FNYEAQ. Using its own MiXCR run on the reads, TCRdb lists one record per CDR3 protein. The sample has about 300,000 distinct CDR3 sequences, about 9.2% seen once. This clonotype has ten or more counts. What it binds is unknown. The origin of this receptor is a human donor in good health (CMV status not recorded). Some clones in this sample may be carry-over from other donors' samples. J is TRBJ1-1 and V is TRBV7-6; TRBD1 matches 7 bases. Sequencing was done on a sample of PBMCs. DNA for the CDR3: TGTGCCAGCAGCCCTTTGACAGGGTTAGGGAACACTGAAGCTTTCTTT. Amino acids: CASSPLTGLGNTEAFF.